This TCR beta chain was identified in a study of spatial heterogeneity in lung cancer. For the study at large: Median follow-up for sequenced PBMC samples was about 2 years after resection, when such samples existed. Each time, sequencing found more beta-chain sequences than alpha-chain sequences. On average, each unique TCR and UMI combination appeared more than ten times in raw reads.

This clonotype was observed a few times. Trimming left V 2 bases short and J 13 bases short, with 12 bases between. This CDR3 has 12 residues. The germline V gene encodes CDR1 GTSNPN and CDR2 SVGIG (reference sequence). Individually, TCR cDNA molecules were each labelled with a unique molecular identifier. TCRdb re-analysed the 5' RACE reads in MiXCR, keeping a single row per CDR3 protein. The data hold about 52,000 distinct CDR3 sequences, with roughly 7.4% observed a single time. Time point of the sample: blood at routine non-recurrence follow-up after resection. The authors sequenced whole RNA from tumor, nontumor lung or frozen PBMC without sorting.

The rearrangement uses TRBV30 and TRBJ1-6; the D is unclear. This TCR was recovered from a female donor with early-stage non-small cell lung cancer. Sample: PBMCs, taken at follow-up. Here the CDR3 DNA reads TGTGCCTGGAGTAGGACGGCGGGGCCCCTCCACTTT. Its translation is CAWSRTAGPLHF.